Below, one TCR beta chain is given with its context. Its antigen is currently unknown. The data derive from a study of T cell responses to AZD1222 COVID-19 vaccine. General study findings and limits: Nearly half of the spike-specific TCRs reportedly recognize variant regions that carry no mutations. Spike-specific TCR repertoires showed rising breadth and depth after two AZD1222 doses.

Germline CDR1 is LNHDA and CDR2 is SQIVND (reference sequence). The CDR3 is 14 amino acids. The V end lost 2 bases, the J end lost 2 bases, and 10 bases lay between the germline ends. The table came from immunoSEQ multiplex PCR; TCRdb's copy has only in-frame clones and leaves some out. The sample consists of 200,000 to 250,000 clones, approximately 94% of them appearing once. The specimen was peripheral blood, collected on day 0 of MenACWY control vaccination. V usage is TRBV19 and J usage is TRBJ2-7, with no clear D. This sequence originates from an adult in good health. CDR3 coding DNA: TGTGCCAGTAGTATAAGAGACATGACCTACGAGCAGTACTTC. It is translated as CASSIRDMTYEQYF.